This TCR beta chain was identified during a study of blood T cell repertoires in COVID-19. Looking at the study overall: The origin of the acute and convalescent COVID-19 samples was the United States, Italy and Spain. PBMCs, B-cell-depleted T cells, or T cells provided the cDNA or gDNA that made up the material.

The J segment lost 1 base and the V segment lost 4 bases, leaving 11 bases of the junction unmatched. From germline, CDR1 is SGHDN and CDR2 FVKESK. This CDR3 region has 18 residues. The protocol was immunoSEQ multiplex PCR, while the TCRdb copy is restricted to in-frame clones and leaves out a portion. The sample holds a few hundred thousand clones; 70% to 90% are singletons and the top ten take around 3%. This clone showed up just once. V and J are TRBV14 and TRBJ2-4; TRBD1 matches at 9 bases. Sequenced input: peripheral blood. The sequence was collected from a human donor in a cohort sampled during active COVID-19. The CDR3 nucleotides read TGTGCCAGCAGCCTGGCAGACAGGGGGACGGAGGCCAAAAACATTCAGTACTTC. This encodes CASSLADRGTEAKNIQYF.